Listed below are T cell receptor beta chains from one sample, sequenced in a study of shared clonotypes between healthy human individuals. The method was immunoSEQ multiplex PCR; TCRdb's version includes in-frame clones alone and lacks a portion of them. The table shows 2,100,000 or so clones, with approximately 94% occurring only once. The specimen was naive CD4+ T cells sorted from blood. These receptors all stem from a young man in good health. CDR3s include the opening cysteine and the closing phenylalanine or tryptophan.

J: TRBJ1-4; V: TRBV5-1; CDR3: CASSSGQFSTTNEKLFF
J: TRBJ1-2; V: TRBV7-6; CDR3: CASSQGQGPYGYTF
J: TRBJ2-1; V: TRBV5-1; CDR3: CASSLDGQTSYNEQFF
J: TRBJ1-2; V: TRBV9; CDR3: CASSPPTGTYGYTF
J: TRBJ1-4; V: TRBV9; CDR3: CASSVGLNEKLFF
J: TRBJ2-7; V: TRBV2; CDR3: CASSAWTGLTYEQYF
J: TRBJ2-2; V: TRBV11-3; CDR3: CASSLEVDTGELFF
J: TRBJ2-5; V: TRBV9; CDR3: CASSNQETQYF
J: TRBJ2-7; V: TRBV6-5; CDR3: CASSYDGLAYEQYF
J: TRBJ2-2; V: TRBV10-1; CDR3: CASSESKSNTGELFF
J: TRBJ1-1; V: TRBV5-1; CDR3: CASRPGTGVIAEAFF
J: TRBJ2-3; V: TRBV4-2; CDR3: CASSLTGTSGGAADTQYF
J: TRBJ2-7; V: TRBV5-1; CDR3: CASSPGGTGGYEQYF
J: TRBJ2-5; V: TRBV6-5; CDR3: CATGRASGETQYF
J: TRBJ2-7; V: TRBV7-8; CDR3: CASSSTRTGKGTYEQYF
J: TRBJ2-7; V: TRBV10-3; CDR3: CAISESASASYEQYF
J: TRBJ2-3; V: TRBV19; CDR3: CASSIVGFRSTDTQYF
J: TRBJ1-1; V: TRBV29-1; CDR3: CSAERGSATEAFF
J: TRBJ2-1; V: TRBV2; CDR3: CATLSGGSYNEQFF
J: TRBJ1-1; V: TRBV6-5; CDR3: CASSHQGKGFF
J: TRBJ1-4; V: TRBV2; CDR3: CASSLGGQNEKLFF
J: TRBJ2-7; V: TRBV6-5; CDR3: CASSSGTGTIYEQYF
J: TRBJ2-1; V: TRBV10-3; CDR3: CAISASSTSGRTNEQFF
J: TRBJ2-2; V: TRBV6-5; CDR3: CASSYPDLDDTGELFF
J: TRBJ2-2; V: TRBV30; CDR3: CAWSQTQGGAGELFF
J: TRBJ1-2; V: TRBV9; CDR3: CASSVGPDSDGYTF
J: TRBJ1-5; V: TRBV4-1; CDR3: CASSQGDRANQPQHF
J: TRBJ1-3; V: TRBV25-1; CDR3: CASSDAGTGAGNTIYF
J: TRBJ2-7; V: TRBV28; CDR3: CASSGGPFSGYSYEQYF
J: TRBJ1-2; V: TRBV2; CDR3: CASSEEGTYGYTF
J: TRBJ2-1; V: TRBV25-1; CDR3: CASSRGGGYNEQFF
J: TRBJ2-5; V: TRBV6-1; CDR3: CASRSSGAPTQYF
J: TRBJ1-2; V: TRBV19; CDR3: CASSIDANYGYTF
J: TRBJ2-7; V: TRBV30; CDR3: CAWSATRTSGTNYEQYF
J: TRBJ1-4; V: TRBV6-5; CDR3: CASSSHGRDEKLFF
J: TRBJ1-1; V: TRBV2; CDR3: CASSENTEAFF
J: TRBJ1-5; V: TRBV28; CDR3: CASNSVGLSNQPQHF
J: TRBJ2-6; V: TRBV9; CDR3: CASSGFGTPSVLTF
J: TRBJ2-1; V: TRBV20-1; CDR3: CSATAGGQFF
J: TRBJ2-7; V: TRBV6-6; CDR3: CASRNLLGSPEQYF
J: TRBJ1-6; V: TRBV5-1; CDR3: CASLPGASYNSPLHF
J: TRBJ2-7; V: TRBV7-9; CDR3: CASSLTVFEQYF
J: TRBJ2-7; V: TRBV10-3; CDR3: CAISESGTSSYEQYF
J: TRBJ1-5; V: TRBV19; CDR3: CATDQGSNQPQHF
J: TRBJ2-7; V: TRBV5-1; CDR3: CASSSLGQAGEQYF
J: TRBJ1-5; V: TRBV2; CDR3: CASREQGARSNQPQHF
J: TRBJ2-7; V: TRBV7-9; CDR3: CASSPGTAVYEQYF
J: TRBJ2-2; V: TRBV30; CDR3: CAWMYGNTGELFF
J: TRBJ1-1; V: TRBV5-8; CDR3: CASSRRQGAGTEAFF
J: TRBJ1-4; V: TRBV7-8; CDR3: CASSLVEGSNEKLFF
J: TRBJ1-4; V: TRBV19; CDR3: CASRRTGSEKLFF
J: TRBJ1-5; V: TRBV6-1; CDR3: CASSPSRFNQPQHF